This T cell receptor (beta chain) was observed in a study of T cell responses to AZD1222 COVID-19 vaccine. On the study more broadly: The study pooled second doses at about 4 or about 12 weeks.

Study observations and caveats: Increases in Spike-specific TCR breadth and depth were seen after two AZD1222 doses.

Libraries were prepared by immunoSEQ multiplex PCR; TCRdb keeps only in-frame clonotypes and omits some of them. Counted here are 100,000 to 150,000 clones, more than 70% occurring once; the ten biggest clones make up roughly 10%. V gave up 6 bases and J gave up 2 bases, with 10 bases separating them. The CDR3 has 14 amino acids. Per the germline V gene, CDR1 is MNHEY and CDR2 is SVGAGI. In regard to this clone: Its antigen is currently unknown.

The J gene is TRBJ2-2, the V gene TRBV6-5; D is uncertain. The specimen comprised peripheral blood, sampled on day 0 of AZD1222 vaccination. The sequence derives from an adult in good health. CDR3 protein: CASSMVANTGELFF. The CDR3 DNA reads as TGTGCCAGCAGCATGGTAGCAAACACCGGGGAGCTGTTTTTT.